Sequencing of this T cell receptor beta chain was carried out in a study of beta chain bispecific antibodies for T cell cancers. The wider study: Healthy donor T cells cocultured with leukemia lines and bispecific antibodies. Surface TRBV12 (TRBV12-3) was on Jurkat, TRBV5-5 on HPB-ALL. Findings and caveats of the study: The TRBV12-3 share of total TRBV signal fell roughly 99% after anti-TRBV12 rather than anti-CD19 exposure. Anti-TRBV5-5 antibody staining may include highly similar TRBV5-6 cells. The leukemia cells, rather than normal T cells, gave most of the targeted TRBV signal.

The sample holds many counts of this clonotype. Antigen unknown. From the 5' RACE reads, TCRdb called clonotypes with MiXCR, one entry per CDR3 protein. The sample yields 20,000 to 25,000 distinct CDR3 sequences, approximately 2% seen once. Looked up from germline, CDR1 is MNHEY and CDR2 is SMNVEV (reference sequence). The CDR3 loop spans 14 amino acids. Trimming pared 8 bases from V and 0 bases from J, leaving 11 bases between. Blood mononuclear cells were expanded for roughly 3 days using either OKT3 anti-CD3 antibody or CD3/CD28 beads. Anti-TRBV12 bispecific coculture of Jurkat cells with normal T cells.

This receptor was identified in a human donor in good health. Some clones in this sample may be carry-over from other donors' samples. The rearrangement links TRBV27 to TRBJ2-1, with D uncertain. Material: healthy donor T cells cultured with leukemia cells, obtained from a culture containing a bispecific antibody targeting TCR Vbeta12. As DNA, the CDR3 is TGTGCCAGCGCCGACCTAAGCTCCTACAATGAGCAGTTCTTC. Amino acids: CASADLSSYNEQFF.